The T cell receptor beta chain under discussion was sequenced for a study of memory CD4+ T cells and cytomegalovirus serostatus. Study-wide background: Healthy Belgian adult donors included under ten CMV-positive and some 23 CMV-negative people.

The CDR3 has 14 amino acids. V dropped 1 base and J dropped 4 bases, with 8 bases sitting between them. Germline V gene data show CDR1 as SGHVS and CDR2 as FQNEAQ. Points from the study as a whole: Suggested: most of the CMV-linked TCR signature lies in CD4+ memory cells.

Single viable CD3+CD4+CD8-CD45RO+ cells were sorted as the memory CD4+ T cells. Details on this clone: Its antigen is still unknown.

Sequencing used immunoSEQ multiplex PCR; TCRdb keeps in-frame clones, though not all of them. Of roughly 86,000 clones in the sample, 75% to 85% were seen once. V is TRBV7-8 and J is TRBJ1-3, with D possibly being TRBD1 (5 bases). The sample taken for sequencing was memory CD4+ T cells from blood. This receptor was identified in an adult in good health and CMV-seropositive. The CDR3 region has the DNA TGTGCCAGCAGCTTAGGGGCAGGGGGAAACACCATATATTTT. Protein product: CASSLGAGGNTIYF.